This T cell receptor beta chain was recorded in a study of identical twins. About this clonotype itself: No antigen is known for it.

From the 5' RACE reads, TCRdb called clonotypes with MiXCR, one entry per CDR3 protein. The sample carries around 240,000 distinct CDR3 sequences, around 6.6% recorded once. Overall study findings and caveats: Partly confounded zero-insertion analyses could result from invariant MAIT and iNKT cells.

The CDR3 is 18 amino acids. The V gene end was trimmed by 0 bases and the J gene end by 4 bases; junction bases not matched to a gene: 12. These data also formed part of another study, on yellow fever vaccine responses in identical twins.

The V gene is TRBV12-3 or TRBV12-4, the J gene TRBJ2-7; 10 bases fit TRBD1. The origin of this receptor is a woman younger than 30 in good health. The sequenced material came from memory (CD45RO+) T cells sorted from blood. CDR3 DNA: TGTGCCAGCAGTTTAGCTTACAATGGGGGACAGGGGAGGTACGAGCAGTACTTC. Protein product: CASSLAYNGGQGRYEQYF.